Presented here are 28 T cell receptor beta chains from one specimen sequenced in a study of CDR3 diversity in severe acne. TCRdb re-called the PCR reads through MiXCR, storing one row per CDR3 protein. The repertoire holds more than 80,000 distinct CDR3 sequences, with about half as singletons. Source material: blood. The source is a male donor with severe acne vulgaris.

This sequence joins TRBV25-1 and TRBJ1-2, with D perhaps TRBD1 (6 bases). The CDR3 has 13 residues. Trimming pared 6 bases from V and 2 bases from J, leaving 10 bases between. Germline CDR1 reads MGHDK; CDR2 reads SYGVNS. CDR3 sequence: CASRATGNYGYTF. The CDR3 nucleotides are TGTGCCAGCAGGGCCACAGGGAACTATGGCTACACCTTC.

V gene TRBV20-1 combines with J gene TRBJ2-5; 14 nucleotides match TRBD2. There are 17 residues in the CDR3. The germline V gene encodes CDR1 DFQATT and CDR2 SNEGSKA (reference sequence). J gave up 4 bases and V 0 bases, and 7 bases lay outside the gene matches. CDR3 amino acids: CSARDGTSGRNIETQYF. The CDR3 nucleotides read TGCAGTGCTAGAGACGGGACTAGCGGGAGAAATATAGAGACCCAGTACTTC.

The J gene is TRBJ1-6, the V gene TRBV9; 7 positions match TRBD1. J was trimmed by 9 bases and V by 5 bases; bases with no gene match: 8. The germline gives CDR1 SGDLS, CDR2 YYNGEE. The length of the CDR3 is 14 residues. CDR3 residues: CASSPGQASSPLHF. The CDR3 bases are TGTGCCAGCAGTCCTGGACAGGCGTCTTCACCCCTCCACTTT.

V is TRBV29-1 and J is TRBJ1-1; D not certain. Germline V gene lookup returns CDR1 SQVTM and CDR2 ANQGSEA. The CDR3 contains 11 residues. Trimming cost V 7 bases and J 1 base, with 7 bases left between them. This CDR3 reads CSGTGNTEAFF. The DNA for the CDR3 is TGCAGCGGGACGGGGAACACTGAAGCTTTCTTT.

This clonotype was detected once. This rearrangement joins TRBV2 to TRBJ2-7; 7 nucleotides agree with TRBD1. The CDR3 length is 12 residues. V lost 11 bases, J lost 1 base, and 5 bases stayed unmatched. Per the germline V gene, CDR1 is SNHLY and CDR2 is FYNNEI. In DNA form, the CDR3 reads TGTGCCGTCCGACAGGGTTCCTACGAGCAGTACTTC. Protein: CAVRQGSYEQYF. The complete variable domain, with remaining parts taken from reference TRBV2 and TRBJ2-7, reads EPEVTQTPSHQVTQMGQEVILRCVPISNHLYFYWYRQILGQKVEFLVSFYNNEISEKSEIFDDQFSVERPDGSNFTLKIRSTKLEDSAMYFCAVRQGSYEQYFGPGTRLTVT.

This clonotype appeared many times. The genes are TRBV25-1 and TRBJ1-6; D remains ambiguous. V was clipped by 1 base and J by 10 bases, with 5 bases between them. The CDR3 spans 12 residues. Germline lookup yields CDR1 MGHDK and CDR2 SYGVNS. Here the CDR3 reads CASSEWASPLHF. CDR3 coding DNA: TGTGCCAGCAGTGAATGGGCGTCACCCCTCCACTTT.

This clonotype was seen repeatedly, ten times or more. V is TRBV20-1 and J is TRBJ2-5, with D possibly matching TRBD2 (5 bases). The CDR3 consists of 13 residues. Per germline, CDR1 DFQATT and CDR2 SNEGSKA (reference sequence). Between the trimmed V and J ends, which lost 5 bases and 5 bases, there was a span of 15 bases. CDR3 in amino acids: CSARWEFGETQYF. The CDR3 DNA reads TGCAGTGCTCGTTGGGAGTTCGGGGAGACCCAGTACTTC.

The chain recombines TRBV7-6 with TRBJ2-5; TRBD2 aligns across 7 bases. This CDR3 region has 15 residues. V trimming: 8 bases; J trimming: 4 bases; junction bases outside the gene matches: 13. In germline, CDR1 is SGHVS, CDR2 FNYEAQ. CDR3 coding DNA: TGTGCCAGCTCACCACCGTCTGCTAGCGGAGAGACCCAGTACTTC. This sequence encodes CASSPPSASGETQYF. Filled out from reference TRBV7-6 and TRBJ2-5, the complete variable domain reads GAGVSQSPRYKVTKRGQDVALRCDPISGHVSLYWYRQALGQGPEFLTYFNYEAQQDKSGLPNDRFSAERPEGSISTLTIQRTEQRDSAMYRCASSPPSASGETQYFGPGTRLLVL.

This clonotype came up a few times. The DNA of the CDR3 is TGCAGTGCTAAGACTAGCGGGAGGGATACCTACGAGCAGTACTTC. It is translated as CSAKTSGRDTYEQYF. V usage is TRBV20-1 and J usage is TRBJ2-7, with 14 bases fitting TRBD2. The V segment lost 4 bases and the J segment 2 bases; nucleotides outside the gene matches: 4. The CDR3 contains 15 residues. CDR1 is DFQATT and CDR2 is SNEGSKA in the germline V gene (reference sequence).

The V and J genes are TRBV25-1 and TRBJ1-5; 11 bases line up with TRBD1. The CDR3 totals 15 residues. Trimming cost V 6 bases and J 3 bases; bases outside gene matches: 4. CDR1 is MGHDK and CDR2 is SYGVNS in the germline V gene. CDR3 loop: CASSRDRGNNQPQHF. In DNA, the CDR3 is TGTGCCAGCAGCCGGGACAGGGGGAACAATCAGCCCCAGCATTTT. Looking up the rest from reference TRBV25-1 and TRBJ1-5 gives the full variable domain: EADIYQTPRYLVIGTGKKITLECSQTMGHDKMYWYQQDPGMELHLIHYSYGVNSTEKGDLSSESTVSRIRTEHFPLTLESARPSHTSQYLCASSRDRGNNQPQHFGDGTRLSIL.

In its sample, this clonotype was seen many times. The CDR3 coding sequence is TGTGCCAGCAGCTTACCGGACAGGGGGCGGAATCAGCCCCAGCATTTT. Translating gives CASSLPDRGRNQPQHF. The chain carries TRBV7-8 and TRBJ1-5; 11 bases are a match to TRBD1. CDR1 and CDR2 (germline): SGHVS, FQNEAQ. CDR3 length: 16 residues. The junction had 4 bases not matched to a gene; V was cut back by 2 bases and J by 4 bases.

This clonotype is labeled as medium-sized. The rearrangement uses TRBV20-1 and TRBJ2-1, with TRBD2 matching 10 bases. Germline-derived CDR1 and CDR2 are DFQATT and SNEGSKA (reference sequence). Trimming removed 7 bases from V and 2 bases from J; junction bases left unmatched: 8. The CDR3 runs to 15 residues. The DNA of the CDR3 is TGCAGTGTGGGCACAGCGGGAGGGCCCTACAATGAGCAGTTCTTC. Translated, it gives CSVGTAGGPYNEQFF.

This clonotype was observed once. The chain joins TRBV6-4 to TRBJ2-3; D call uncertain. Germline V CDR1 and CDR2: MRHNA, SNTAGT. Deletions cut 4 bases from V and 11 bases from J, with 16 bases between. The CDR3 covers 13 residues. CDR3 sequence reads: CASSAENHNEQYF. In nucleotides, the CDR3 is TGTGCCAGCAGTGCCGAGAATCACAATGAGCAGTATTTT.

The V gene is TRBV20-1, the J gene TRBJ2-1; possibly TRBD1 for D (7 bases). From germline, CDR1 is DFQATT and CDR2 SNEGSKA (reference sequence). This CDR3 spans 13 amino acids. Trimming stripped 5 bases from V and 7 bases from J, with 15 bases between. This chain's CDR3 is CSAAQGTLNEQFF. The CDR3 coding sequence is TGCAGTGCTGCACAGGGGACTTTAAATGAGCAGTTCTTC.

V and J are TRBV6-5 and TRBJ1-1; D is undetermined. Germline CDR1 is MNHEY and CDR2 is SVGAGI. The CDR3 contains 17 residues. Trimming stripped 7 bases from V and 0 bases from J, with 21 bases between. In nucleotides, the CDR3 is TGTGCCAGCATTGAGAAAACGAACGGGCGGTTGAACACTGAAGCTTTCTTT. Its protein product is CASIEKTNGRLNTEAFF.

As regards this clonotype: No conserved phenylalanine or tryptophan is present at the end of the CDR3, so a read error is the likely explanation. The chain combines TRBV19 with TRBJ1-1; 9 bases match TRBD1. Germline lookup yields CDR1 LNHDA and CDR2 SQIVND (reference sequence). This CDR3 comprises 16 residues. With V trimmed by 6 bases and J by 3 bases, 11 bases remained unmatched. CDR3 nucleotide sequence: TGTGCCAGTAGGCCATGGACAGGGGCCGGGGACACTGAAGCTTTCCTT. Translating it yields CASRPWTGAGDTEAFL.

J is TRBJ2-3 and V is TRBV19; perhaps TRBD2 as D (5 bases). Trimming cost V 5 bases and J 0 bases, with 12 bases left between them. Germline lookup yields CDR1 LNHDA and CDR2 SQIVND (reference sequence). The CDR3 length is 15 residues. For the CDR3, the DNA is TGTGCCAGTAGTGTACCGGAGGCTAGCACAGATACGCAGTATTTT. Its translation is CASSVPEASTDTQYF.

Remarks on this clonotype: A read error is possible here, since a much larger clone lies one base away. The rearrangement uses TRBV7-3 and TRBJ2-2, with TRBD1 as a possible D gene (6 bases). Germline lookup yields CDR1 SGHTA and CDR2 FQGTGA. The CDR3 runs 12 residues. Here the CDR3 DNA reads TGTGCCAGCAGCGGGGGCACCGGGAAGCTGTTTTTT. Its translation is CASSGGTGKLFF.

The rearrangement uses TRBV4-1 and TRBJ2-5; D uncertain. The CDR3 sequence is 16 residues long. The germline V gene has CDR1 MGHRA and CDR2 YSYEKL. Trimming stripped 3 bases from V and 4 bases from J, with 18 bases between. The CDR3 nucleotides read TGCGCCAGCAGCCAGGCCGACCACGGATTTGGAGAGACCCAGTACTTC. It translates to CASSQADHGFGETQYF.

The CDR3 loop is CSVEARAVTGELFF. CDR3 sequence (DNA): TGCAGCGTTGAAGCCAGGGCGGTCACCGGGGAGCTGTTTTTT. This chain uses TRBV29-1 with TRBJ2-2; maybe TRBD1 (5 bases). The germline V gene encodes CDR1 SQVTM and CDR2 ANQGSEA. V shed 1 base and J shed 4 bases, with 10 bases lying between them. This CDR3 comprises 14 residues.

This clonotype was counted once. The chain carries TRBV10-3 and TRBJ1-3; possibly TRBD1 for D (5 bases). V shed 4 bases and J shed 3 bases, with 7 bases lying between them. Germline V CDR1 and CDR2: ENHRY, SYGVKD. The CDR3 contains 13 residues. The CDR3 here is CAISVTDGNTIYF. CDR3 DNA sequence: TGTGCCATCAGTGTGACAGATGGAAACACCATATATTTT.

V gene TRBV20-1 combines with J gene TRBJ2-5; 12 nucleotides agree with TRBD2. Trimming cost V 3 bases and J 7 bases; bases outside gene matches: 12. CDR1 is DFQATT and CDR2 is SNEGSKA in the germline V gene (reference sequence). CDR3 length: 16 residues. CDR3 protein: CSASGRTSGTGMTQYF. The CDR3, as DNA: TGCAGTGCTAGTGGACGGACTAGCGGGACAGGGATGACCCAGTACTTC.

The chain recombines TRBV25-1 with TRBJ1-2; 8 positions agree with TRBD1. This CDR3 contains 14 residues. V trimming: 3 bases; J trimming: 8 bases; junction bases outside the gene matches: 8. CDR1 and CDR2 (germline): MGHDK, SYGVNS. The CDR3 loop is CASSDRDRGEGYTF. Written as DNA, the CDR3 is TGTGCCAGCAGTGATCGCGACAGGGGCGAAGGCTACACCTTC.

Points on this clonotype: With a much larger clone just one base away, this may be a read error. The chain combines TRBV5-4 with TRBJ2-7; 7 bases align to TRBD1. Germline-derived CDR1 and CDR2 are SGHNT and YYREEE (reference sequence). The CDR3 extends over 16 amino acids. The CDR3 sequence is CASSPWATGFPYEQHF. In DNA form, the CDR3 reads TGTGCCAGCAGCCCTTGGGCGACAGGGTTCCCCTACGAGCAGCACTTC. The full variable domain, completed using reference TRBV5-4 and TRBJ2-7, is ETGVTQSPTHLIKTRGQQVTLRCSSQSGHNTVSWYQQALGQGPQFIFQYYREEENGRGNFPPRFSGLQFPNYSSELNVNALELDDSALYLCASSPWATGFPYEQHFGPGTRLTVT.

The CDR3 DNA follows: TGTGCCACCAGTGGTGATGAGGAGGCTGAAGCTTTCTTT. Its translation is CATSGDEEAEAFF. This chain joins TRBV24-1 and TRBJ1-1; D not certain. Per germline, CDR1 KGHDR and CDR2 SFDVKD. Between the trimmed V and J ends, which lost 5 bases and 6 bases, there was a span of 12 bases. CDR3 size: 13 residues.

In regard to this clonotype: At one of its ends the junction is not consistent with the germline gene, which may arise from a read error. The chain links TRBV2 to TRBJ2-5, with no clear D. This CDR3 contains 12 residues. In germline, CDR1 is SNHLY, CDR2 FYNNEI. The CDR3 region has the DNA TGTGCCCGCAGTCGCCTAGAGGAGACCCAGTGCTTC. Translation: CARSRLEETQCF.

This rearrangement joins TRBV19 to TRBJ1-5, with 9 bases aligning to TRBD1. V shed 9 bases, J shed 6 bases, and the junction held 9 bases outside the gene matches. This CDR3 comprises 14 residues. The germline gives CDR1 LNHDA, CDR2 SQIVND (reference sequence). The CDR3 here is CARSGQGSGQPQHF. DNA for the CDR3: TGTGCCAGAAGCGGACAGGGGTCGGGTCAGCCCCAGCATTTT.

There are a few counts of this clonotype. The V call is TRBV11-1, the J call TRBJ2-7; 8 bases are shared with TRBD1. This CDR3 comprises 13 residues. Germline values: CDR1 SGHAT, CDR2 FQDESV (reference sequence). With 4 bases clipped from V and 6 bases from J, the junction kept 5 bases outside the gene matches. The CDR3: CASSYRQGREQYF. CDR3 sequence (DNA): TGTGCCAGCAGCTACCGACAGGGGCGCGAGCAGTACTTC. Full variable domain (rest looked up from reference TRBV11-1 and TRBJ2-7): EAEVAQSPRYKITEKSQAVAFWCDPISGHATLYWYRQILGQGPELLVQFQDESVVDDSQLPKDRFSAERLKGVDSTLKIQPAELGDSAMYLCASSYRQGREQYFGPGTRLTVT.